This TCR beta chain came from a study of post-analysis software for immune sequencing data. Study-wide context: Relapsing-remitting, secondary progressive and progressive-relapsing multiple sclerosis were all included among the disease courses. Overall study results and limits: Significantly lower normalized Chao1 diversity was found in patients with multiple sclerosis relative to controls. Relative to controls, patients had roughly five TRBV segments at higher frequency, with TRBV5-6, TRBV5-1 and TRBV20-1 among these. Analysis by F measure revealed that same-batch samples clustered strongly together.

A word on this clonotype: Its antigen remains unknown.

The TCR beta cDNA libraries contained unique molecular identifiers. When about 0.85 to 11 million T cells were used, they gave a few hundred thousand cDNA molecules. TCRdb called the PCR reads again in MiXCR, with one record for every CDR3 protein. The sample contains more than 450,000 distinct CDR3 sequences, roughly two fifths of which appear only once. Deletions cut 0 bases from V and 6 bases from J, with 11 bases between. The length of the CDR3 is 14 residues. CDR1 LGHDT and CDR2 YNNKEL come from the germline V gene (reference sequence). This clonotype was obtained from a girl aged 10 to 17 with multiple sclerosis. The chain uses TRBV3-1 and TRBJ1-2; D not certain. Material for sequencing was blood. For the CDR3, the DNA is TGTGCCAGCAGCCAAGACGGTCTCCGGGATGGCTACACCTTC. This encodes CASSQDGLRDGYTF.